This TCR beta chain originates from a study of T cells in Graves' hyperthyroidism and ophthalmopathy. No progression to ophthalmopathy during 18 months of follow-up defined stable disease. TCR beta CDR3 regions were amplified from RNA transcripts. First-round RT-PCR of the TCR CDR3 relied on the HTBI primer set. One entry per CDR3 protein results from TCRdb running MiXCR on the multiplex PCR reads. The table records 85,000 to 110,000 distinct CDR3 sequences, approximately 48% of them present only once. The sequence came from a man aged 40-55 years with Graves' hyperthyroidism. Sample: blood.

CDR3 DNA: TGCAGTGCTGATAGCGGGTGGAACTCCTACGAGCAGTACTTC. Encoded protein: CSADSGWNSYEQYF. The rearrangement uses TRBV20-1 and TRBJ2-7; 7 bases line up with TRBD2. From germline, CDR1 is DFQATT and CDR2 SNEGSKA (reference sequence). The CDR3 has 14 amino acids. V was clipped by 5 bases and J by 0 bases; unmatched bases: 7.